The rows below give T cell receptor beta chains drawn from one sample of a study of cytomegalovirus exposure and HLA in healthy donors. The data were produced by immunoSEQ multiplex PCR, yet TCRdb's version contains in-frame clones alone and is incomplete. This table has around 88,000 clones, over 70% appearing once. Sequenced input: PBMCs. The source is a man aged 50 to 60 in good health and CMV-seropositive. The CDR3 runs from the conserved cysteine through the conserved F or W. Fields, in order: D gene, clone size, V gene, CDR3 protein. A D gene is named only where the DNA matches it firmly. Size tells how often a clone was seen (once, few, many) or the class of an expanded clone, and some rows leave it out.

TRBD1	-	TRBV7-2	CASSFGQATGELFF
TRBD1	-	TRBV5-6	CASSLDRAQPQHF
-	-	TRBV19	CASTGSLHEQYF
TRBD2	-	TRBV11-3	CASSLGTSGVGETQYF
-	-	TRBV7-6	CASSSTAGDNQPQHF
TRBD1	-	TRBV11-2	CASSSHRGNNTGELFF
TRBD1	few	TRBV9	CASSPGQGQYNEQFF
-	few	TRBV12-5	CASNQGKSGNTIYF
-	-	TRBV13	CASSLQTGLTGNTIYF
TRBD1	-	TRBV19	CASSIRRDRSSYNSPLHF
-	-	TRBV14	CASSQRPYEQYF
TRBD1	few	TRBV7-2	CASSPGQGSTTFF
TRBD1	few	TRBV7-9	CASSLSVGGQGYTF
-	once	TRBV30	CAWTVMGTSFMNTEAFF
-	few	TRBV7-9	CASSSRSGRAKNIQYF
-	once	TRBV29-1	CSVASVNYGYTF
-	-	TRBV7-9	CSSSPDSRLTELGGYTF
-	-	TRBV30	CAWTGGVPSYEQYF
TRBD1	-	TRBV2	CASSIQGAAYGYPF
TRBD1	-	TRBV5-1	CASSPWTGRNSQETQYF
-	-	TRBV19	CASKPSASYEQYF
TRBD2	-	TRBV11-2	CASSWTSGGPNTGELFF
TRBD1	-	TRBV29-1	CSYGQGSYEQYF
-	-	TRBV5-1	CASSSYTGLVGNTIYF
-	-	TRBV7-3	CASSETAGLNTEAFF
-	-	TRBV6-5	CASSYRGYGYTF
-	-	TRBV30	CAWSVGLVGKGRTDTQYF
-	-	TRBV7-9	CASSEQVEQFF
-	few	TRBV20-1	CSAADAYEQYF
TRBD1	-	TRBV7-9	CAGEAQGFFVETQYF
-	-	TRBV19	CASSIRDLGPNTEAFF
-	-	TRBV4-1	CASSQEGGQPQPQHF
TRBD1	-	TRBV7-8	CASRATGVSNEKLFF
-	-	TRBV7-2	CASSPWTFRVTEAFF
TRBD2	few	TRBV5-1	CASSLPLAGPIGELFF
-	-	TRBV7-9	CASSRLVSSYNEQFF
TRBD2	few	TRBV7-3	CASSLGSGGAVNEQYF
TRBD1	-	TRBV4-3	CASSQDTGGAGEKLFF
TRBD2	-	TRBV5-1	CASSRGTTALGETQYF
TRBD1	-	TRBV4-3	CASSQQTGGFGDTQYF